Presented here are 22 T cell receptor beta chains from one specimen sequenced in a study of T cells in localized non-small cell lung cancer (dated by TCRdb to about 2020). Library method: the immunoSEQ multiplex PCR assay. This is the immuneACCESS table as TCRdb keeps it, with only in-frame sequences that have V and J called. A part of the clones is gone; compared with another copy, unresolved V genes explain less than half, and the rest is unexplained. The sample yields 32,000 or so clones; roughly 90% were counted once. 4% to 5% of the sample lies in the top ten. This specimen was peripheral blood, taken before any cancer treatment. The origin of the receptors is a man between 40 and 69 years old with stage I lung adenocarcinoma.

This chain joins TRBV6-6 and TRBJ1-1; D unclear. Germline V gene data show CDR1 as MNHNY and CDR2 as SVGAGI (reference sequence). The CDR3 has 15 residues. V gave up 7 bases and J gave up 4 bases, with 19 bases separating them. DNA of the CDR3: TGTGCCAGCACCCAAAGTGGGCTGCGTGGCACTGAAGCTTTCTTT. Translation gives CASTQSGLRGTEAFF.

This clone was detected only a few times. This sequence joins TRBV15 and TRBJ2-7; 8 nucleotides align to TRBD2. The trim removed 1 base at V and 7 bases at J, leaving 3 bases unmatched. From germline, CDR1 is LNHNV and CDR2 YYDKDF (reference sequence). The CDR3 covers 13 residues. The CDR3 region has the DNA TGTGCCACCAGCAGAGTCCGGGGGGGTGAGCAGTACTTC. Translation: CATSRVRGGEQYF. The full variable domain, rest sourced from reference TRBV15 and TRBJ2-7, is DAMVIQNPRYQVTQFGKPVTLSCSQTLNHNVMYWYQQKSSQAPKLLFHYYDKDFNNEADTPDNFQSRRPNTSFCFLDIRSPGLGDTAMYLCATSRVRGGEQYFGPGTRLTVT.

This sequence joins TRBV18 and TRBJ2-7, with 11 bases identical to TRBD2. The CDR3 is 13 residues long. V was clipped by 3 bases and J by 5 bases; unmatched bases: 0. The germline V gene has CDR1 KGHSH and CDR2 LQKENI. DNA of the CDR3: TGTGCCAGCTCACCGACTAGCGGGGACGAGCAGTACTTC. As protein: CASSPTSGDEQYF.

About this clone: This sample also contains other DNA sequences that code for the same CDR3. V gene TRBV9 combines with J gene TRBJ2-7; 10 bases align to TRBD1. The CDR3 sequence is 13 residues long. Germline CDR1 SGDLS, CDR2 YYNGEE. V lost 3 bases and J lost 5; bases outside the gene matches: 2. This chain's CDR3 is CASSEGTGDEQYF. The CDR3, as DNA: TGTGCCAGCAGCGAAGGGACAGGGGACGAGCAGTACTTC. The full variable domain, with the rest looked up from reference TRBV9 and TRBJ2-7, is DSGVTQTPKHLITATGQRVTLRCSPRSGDLSVYWYQQSLDQGLQFLIQYYNGEERAKGNILERFSAQQFPDLHSELNLSSLELGDSALYFCASSEGTGDEQYFGPGTRLTVT.

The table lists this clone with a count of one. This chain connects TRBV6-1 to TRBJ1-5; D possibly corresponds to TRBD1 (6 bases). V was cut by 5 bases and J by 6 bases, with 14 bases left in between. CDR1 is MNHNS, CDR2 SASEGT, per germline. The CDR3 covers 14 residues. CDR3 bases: TGTGCCAGCAGTCTAGTCAGGGGAAGTCAGCCCCAGCATTTT. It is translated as CASSLVRGSQPQHF.

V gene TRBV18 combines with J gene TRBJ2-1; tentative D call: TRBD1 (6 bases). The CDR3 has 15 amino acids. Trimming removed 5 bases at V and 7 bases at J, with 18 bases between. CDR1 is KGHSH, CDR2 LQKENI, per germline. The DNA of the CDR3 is TGTGCCAGCTCAGCGACAGGCGGCTCCGGGAATGAGCAGTTCTTC. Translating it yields CASSATGGSGNEQFF.

CDR3 residues: CASRKITGGGYTF. The CDR3 nucleotides are TGTGCCAGCAGAAAAATCACAGGGGGCGGCTACACCTTC. The rearrangement links TRBV6-6 to TRBJ1-2, with 9 bases lining up with TRBD1. V was pared by 6 bases and J by 8 bases, with 7 bases of the junction left unmatched. CDR1 is MNHNY and CDR2 is SVGAGI in the germline V gene (reference sequence). This CDR3 is 13 amino acids long.

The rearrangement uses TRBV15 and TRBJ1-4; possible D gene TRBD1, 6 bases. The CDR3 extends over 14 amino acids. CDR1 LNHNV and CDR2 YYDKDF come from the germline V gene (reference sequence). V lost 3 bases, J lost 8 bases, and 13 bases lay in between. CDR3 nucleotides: TGTGCCACCAGCAGCCAGGGGCGCGGCGAAAAACTGTTTTTT. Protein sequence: CATSSQGRGEKLFF.

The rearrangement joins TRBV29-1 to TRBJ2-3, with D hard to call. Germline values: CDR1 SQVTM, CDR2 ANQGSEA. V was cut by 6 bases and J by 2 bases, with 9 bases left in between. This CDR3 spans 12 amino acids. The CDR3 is CSVLPYTDTQYF. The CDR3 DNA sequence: TGCAGCGTCCTCCCTTACACAGATACGCAGTATTTT.

Here the CDR3 reads CATSSYNSPLHF. Here the CDR3 DNA reads TGTGCCACCAGCTCCTATAATTCACCCCTCCACTTT. The chain couples TRBV15 to TRBJ1-6; D not certain. V was shortened by 5 bases and J by 1 base, with 0 bases between the two germline ends. Germline CDR1 and CDR2: LNHNV and YYDKDF (reference sequence). CDR3 size: 12 residues. Based on the CDR3 plus reference TRBV15 and TRBJ1-6, the full variable domain is DAMVIQNPRYQVTQFGKPVTLSCSQTLNHNVMYWYQQKSSQAPKLLFHYYDKDFNNEADTPDNFQSRRPNTSFCFLDIRSPGLGDTAMYLCATSSYNSPLHFGNGTRLTVT.

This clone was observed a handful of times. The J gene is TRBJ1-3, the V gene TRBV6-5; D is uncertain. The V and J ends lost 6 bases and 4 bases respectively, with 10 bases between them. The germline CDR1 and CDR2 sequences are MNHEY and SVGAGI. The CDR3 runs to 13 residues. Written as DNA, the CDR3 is TGTGCCAGCAGAGCCACTCAGGGAAACACCATATATTTT. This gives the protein CASRATQGNTIYF.

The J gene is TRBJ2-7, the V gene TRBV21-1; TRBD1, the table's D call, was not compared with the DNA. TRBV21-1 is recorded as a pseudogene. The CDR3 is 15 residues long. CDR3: CASSTSGFLWYEQYF. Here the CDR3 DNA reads TGTGCCAGCAGCACCTCAGGGTTTCTCTGGTACGAGCAGTACTTC.

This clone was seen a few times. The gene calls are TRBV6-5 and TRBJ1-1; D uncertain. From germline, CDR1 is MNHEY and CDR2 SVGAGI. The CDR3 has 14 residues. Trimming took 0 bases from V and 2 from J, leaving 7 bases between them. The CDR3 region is CASSYSARNTEAFF. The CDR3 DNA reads TGTGCCAGCAGTTACTCCGCGCGTAACACTGAAGCTTTCTTT.

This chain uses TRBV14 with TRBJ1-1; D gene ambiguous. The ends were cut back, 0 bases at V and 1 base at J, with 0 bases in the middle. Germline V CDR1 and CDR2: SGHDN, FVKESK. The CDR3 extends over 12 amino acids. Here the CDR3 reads CASSQENTEAFF. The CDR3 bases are TGTGCCAGCAGCCAAGAGAACACTGAAGCTTTCTTT.

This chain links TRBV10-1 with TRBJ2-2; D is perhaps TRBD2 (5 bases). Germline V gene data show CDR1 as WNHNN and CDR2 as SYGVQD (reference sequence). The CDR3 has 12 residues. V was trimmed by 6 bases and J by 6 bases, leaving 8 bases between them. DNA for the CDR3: TGCGCCAGCAGCGAACTAGCCGGGGAGCTGTTTTTT. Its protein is CASSELAGELFF.

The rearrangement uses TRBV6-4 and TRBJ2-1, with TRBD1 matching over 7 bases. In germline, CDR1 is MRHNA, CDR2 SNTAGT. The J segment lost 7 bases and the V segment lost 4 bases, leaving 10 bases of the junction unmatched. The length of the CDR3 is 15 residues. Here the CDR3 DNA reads TGTGCCAGCAGTGGGGACAGATTGTATAGGAATGAGCAGTTCTTC. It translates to CASSGDRLYRNEQFF.

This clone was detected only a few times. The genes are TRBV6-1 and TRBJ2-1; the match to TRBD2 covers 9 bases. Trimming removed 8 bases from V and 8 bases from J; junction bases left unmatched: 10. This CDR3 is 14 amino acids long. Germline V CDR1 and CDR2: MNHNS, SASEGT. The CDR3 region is CASSQGGGAYEQFF. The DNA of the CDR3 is TGTGCCAGCTCTCAGGGCGGGGGGGCTTATGAGCAGTTCTTC.

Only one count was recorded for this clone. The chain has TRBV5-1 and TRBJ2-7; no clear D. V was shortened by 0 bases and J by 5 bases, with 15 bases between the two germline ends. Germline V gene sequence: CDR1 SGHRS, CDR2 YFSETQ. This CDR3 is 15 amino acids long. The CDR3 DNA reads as TGCGCCAGCAGCTTGGAAGACCCGGCCGTCGACGAGCAGTACTTC. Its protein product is CASSLEDPAVDEQYF.

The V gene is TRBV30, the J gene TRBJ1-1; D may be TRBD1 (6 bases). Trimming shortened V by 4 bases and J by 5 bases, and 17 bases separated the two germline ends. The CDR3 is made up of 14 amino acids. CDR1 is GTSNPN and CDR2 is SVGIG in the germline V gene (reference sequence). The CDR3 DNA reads TGTGCCTGGACTCGAAGGGGGGATTTGACTGAAGCTTTCTTT. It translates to CAWTRRGDLTEAFF.

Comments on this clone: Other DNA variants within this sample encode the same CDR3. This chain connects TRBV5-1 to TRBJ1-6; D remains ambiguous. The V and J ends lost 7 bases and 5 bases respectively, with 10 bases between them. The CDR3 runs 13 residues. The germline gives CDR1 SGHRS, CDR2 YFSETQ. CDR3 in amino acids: CASRQTDNSPLHF. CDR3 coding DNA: TGCGCCAGCCGGCAGACTGATAATTCACCCCTCCACTTT.

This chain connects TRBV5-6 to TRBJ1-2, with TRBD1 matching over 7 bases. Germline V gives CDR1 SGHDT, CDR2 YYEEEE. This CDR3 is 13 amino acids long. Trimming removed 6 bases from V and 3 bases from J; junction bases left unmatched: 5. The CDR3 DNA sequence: TGTGCCAGCACCCCGACAGGGTACTATGGCTACACCTTC. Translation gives CASTPTGYYGYTF. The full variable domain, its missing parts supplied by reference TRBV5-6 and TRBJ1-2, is DAGVTQSPTHLIKTRGQQVTLRCSPKSGHDTVSWYQQALGQGPQFIFQYYEEEERQRGNFPDRFSGHQFPNYSSELNVNALLLGDSALYLCASTPTGYYGYTFGSGTRLTVV.

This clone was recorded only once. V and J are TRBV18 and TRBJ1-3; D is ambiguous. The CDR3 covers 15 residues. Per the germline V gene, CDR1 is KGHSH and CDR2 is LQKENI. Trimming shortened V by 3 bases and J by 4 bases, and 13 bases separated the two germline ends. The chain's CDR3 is CASSPSEGLGNTIYF. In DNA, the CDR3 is TGTGCCAGCTCACCGTCCGAGGGTTTAGGAAACACCATATATTTT.